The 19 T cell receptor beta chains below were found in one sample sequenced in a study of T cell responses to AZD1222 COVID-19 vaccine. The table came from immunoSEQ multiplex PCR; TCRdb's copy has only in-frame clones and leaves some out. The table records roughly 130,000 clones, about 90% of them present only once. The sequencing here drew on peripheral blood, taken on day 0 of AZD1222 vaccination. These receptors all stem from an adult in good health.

The CDR3 sequence: CAISEAGIAKNIQYF. The CDR3 region has the DNA TGTGCCATCAGTGAGGCAGGGATAGCCAAAAACATTCAGTACTTC. V gene TRBV10-3 combines with J gene TRBJ2-4, with TRBD1 as a possible D gene (5 bases). The CDR3 is made up of 15 amino acids. V was trimmed by 2 bases and J by 0 bases, leaving 8 bases between them. Per germline, CDR1 ENHRY and CDR2 SYGVKD.

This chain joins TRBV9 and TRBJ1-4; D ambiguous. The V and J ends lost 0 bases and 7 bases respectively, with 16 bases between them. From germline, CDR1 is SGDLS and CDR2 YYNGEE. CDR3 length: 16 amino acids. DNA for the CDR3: TGTGCCAGCAGCGTAGGTCCAGGAGGGTGGGGTGAAAAACTGTTTTTT. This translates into CASSVGPGGWGEKLFF.

The CDR3 DNA follows: TGTGCAAGTCGCTTAGGGGGACAGGGGGCGTGCAATCAGCCCCAGCATTTT. Its protein product is CASRLGGQGACNQPQHF. This chain joins TRBV12-2 and TRBJ1-5; TRBD1 was called by the table and not checked on the DNA. TRBV12-2 is described as a pseudogene. This CDR3 comprises 17 residues.

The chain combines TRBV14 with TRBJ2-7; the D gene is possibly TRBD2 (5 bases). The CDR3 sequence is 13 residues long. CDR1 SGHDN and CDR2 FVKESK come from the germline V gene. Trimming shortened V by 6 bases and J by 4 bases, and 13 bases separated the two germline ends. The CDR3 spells CASRLAGEYEQYF. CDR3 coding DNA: TGTGCCAGCAGACTCGCCGGGGAATACGAGCAGTACTTC.

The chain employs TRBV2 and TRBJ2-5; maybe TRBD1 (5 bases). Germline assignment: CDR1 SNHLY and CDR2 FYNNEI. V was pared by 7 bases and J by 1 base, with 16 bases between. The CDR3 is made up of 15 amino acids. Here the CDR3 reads CASTLEWGGQETQYF. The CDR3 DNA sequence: TGTGCCAGCACTCTAGAATGGGGCGGCCAAGAGACCCAGTACTTC.

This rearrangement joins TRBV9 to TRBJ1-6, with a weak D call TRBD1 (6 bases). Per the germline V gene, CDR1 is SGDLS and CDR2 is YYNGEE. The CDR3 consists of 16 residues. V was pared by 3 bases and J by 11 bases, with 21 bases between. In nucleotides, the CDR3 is TGTGCCAGCAGCGAAACAGGGTTTATCCCCCTTACACCCCTCCACTTT. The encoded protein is CASSETGFIPLTPLHF.

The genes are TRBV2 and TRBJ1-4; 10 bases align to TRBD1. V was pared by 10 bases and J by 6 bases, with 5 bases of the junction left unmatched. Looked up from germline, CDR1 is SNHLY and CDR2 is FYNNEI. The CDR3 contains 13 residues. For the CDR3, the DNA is TGTGCCACCGGCGGGACAGGGGATGAAAAACTGTTTTTT. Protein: CATGGTGDEKLFF.

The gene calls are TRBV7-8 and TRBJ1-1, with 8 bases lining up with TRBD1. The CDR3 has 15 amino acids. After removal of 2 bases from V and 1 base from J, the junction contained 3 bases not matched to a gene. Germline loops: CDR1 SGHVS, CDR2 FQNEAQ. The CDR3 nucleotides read TGTGCCAGCAGCTTAACGACAGGGGCGAACACTGAAGCTTTCTTT. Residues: CASSLTTGANTEAFF.

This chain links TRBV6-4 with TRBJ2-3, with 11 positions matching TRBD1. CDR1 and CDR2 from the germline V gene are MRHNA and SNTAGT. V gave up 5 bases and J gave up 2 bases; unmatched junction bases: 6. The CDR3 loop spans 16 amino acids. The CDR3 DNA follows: TGTGCCAGCAGTACCGGGACAGGGGGGACCACAGATACGCAGTATTTT. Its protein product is CASSTGTGGTTDTQYF.

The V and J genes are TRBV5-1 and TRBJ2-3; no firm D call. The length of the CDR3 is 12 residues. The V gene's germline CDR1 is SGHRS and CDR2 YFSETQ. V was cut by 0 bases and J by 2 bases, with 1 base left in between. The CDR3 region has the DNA TGCGCCAGCAGCTTGGACACAGATACGCAGTATTTT. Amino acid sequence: CASSLDTDTQYF.

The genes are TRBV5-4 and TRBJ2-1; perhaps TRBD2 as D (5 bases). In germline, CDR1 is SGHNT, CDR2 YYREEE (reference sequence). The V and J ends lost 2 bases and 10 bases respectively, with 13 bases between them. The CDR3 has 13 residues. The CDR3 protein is CASSLTSGVEQFF. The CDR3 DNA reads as TGTGCCAGCAGCTTAACATCCGGGGTCGAGCAGTTCTTC.

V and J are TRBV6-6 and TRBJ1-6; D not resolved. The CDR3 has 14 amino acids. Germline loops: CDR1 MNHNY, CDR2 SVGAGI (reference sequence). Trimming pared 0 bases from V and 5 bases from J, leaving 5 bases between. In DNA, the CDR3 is TGTGCCAGCAGTTACTCAGGGAATAATTCACCCCTCCACTTT. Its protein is CASSYSGNNSPLHF.

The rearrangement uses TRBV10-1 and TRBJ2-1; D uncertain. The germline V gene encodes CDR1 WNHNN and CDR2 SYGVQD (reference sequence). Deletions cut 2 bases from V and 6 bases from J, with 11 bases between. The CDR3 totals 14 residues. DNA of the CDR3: TGCGCCAGCAGTGAGGGGGATAGGGTCAATGAGCAGTTCTTC. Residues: CASSEGDRVNEQFF.

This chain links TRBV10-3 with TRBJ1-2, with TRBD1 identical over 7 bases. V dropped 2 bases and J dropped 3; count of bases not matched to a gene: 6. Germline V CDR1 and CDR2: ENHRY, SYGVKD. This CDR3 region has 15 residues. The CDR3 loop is CAISEIPTGYYGYTF. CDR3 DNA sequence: TGTGCCATCAGTGAGATCCCGACAGGGTACTATGGCTACACCTTC.

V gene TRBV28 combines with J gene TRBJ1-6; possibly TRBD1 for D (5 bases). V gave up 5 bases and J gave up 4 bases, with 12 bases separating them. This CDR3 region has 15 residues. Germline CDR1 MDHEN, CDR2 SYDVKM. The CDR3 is CASSPDTLYNSPLHF. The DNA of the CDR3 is TGTGCCAGCAGTCCGGACACGCTGTATAATTCACCCCTCCACTTT. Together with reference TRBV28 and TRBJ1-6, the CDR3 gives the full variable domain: DVKVTQSSRYLVKRTGEKVFLECVQDMDHENMFWYRQDPGLGLRLIYFSYDVKMKEKGDIPEGYSVSREKKERFSLILESASTNQTSMYLCASSPDTLYNSPLHFGNGTRLTVT.

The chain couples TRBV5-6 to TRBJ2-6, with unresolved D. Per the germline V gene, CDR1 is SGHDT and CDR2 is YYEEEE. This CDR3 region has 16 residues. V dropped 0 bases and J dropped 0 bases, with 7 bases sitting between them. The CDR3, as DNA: TGTGCCAGCAGCTTGGAATTTCGCTCTGGGGCCAACGTCCTGACTTTC. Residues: CASSLEFRSGANVLTF. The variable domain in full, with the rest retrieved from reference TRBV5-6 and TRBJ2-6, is DAGVTQSPTHLIKTRGQQVTLRCSPKSGHDTVSWYQQALGQGPQFIFQYYEEEERQRGNFPDRFSGHQFPNYSSELNVNALLLGDSALYLCASSLEFRSGANVLTFGAGSRLTVL.

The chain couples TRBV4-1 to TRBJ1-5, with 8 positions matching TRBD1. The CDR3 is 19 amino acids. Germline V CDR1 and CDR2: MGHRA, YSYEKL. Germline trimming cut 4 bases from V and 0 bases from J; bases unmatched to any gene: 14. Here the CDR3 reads CASSPKAGTGDYSNQPQHF. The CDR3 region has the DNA TGCGCCAGCAGCCCCAAGGCGGGGACAGGCGATTATAGCAATCAGCCCCAGCATTTT.

In DNA form, the CDR3 reads TGCGCCAGCAGCTTGGGGGGGCGCACAGATACGCAGTATTTT. Translation: CASSLGGRTDTQYF. The genes are TRBV5-1 and TRBJ2-3, with D possibly TRBD1 on 6 matching bases. This CDR3 has 14 residues. From germline, CDR1 is SGHRS and CDR2 YFSETQ. The ends were cut back, 0 bases at V and 1 base at J, with 6 bases in the middle. Looking up the rest from reference TRBV5-1 and TRBJ2-3 gives the full variable domain: KAGVTQTPRYLIKTRGQQVTLSCSPISGHRSVSWYQQTPGQGLQFLFEYFSETQRNKGNFPGRFSGRQFSNSRSEMNVSTLELGDSALYLCASSLGGRTDTQYFGPGTRLTVL.

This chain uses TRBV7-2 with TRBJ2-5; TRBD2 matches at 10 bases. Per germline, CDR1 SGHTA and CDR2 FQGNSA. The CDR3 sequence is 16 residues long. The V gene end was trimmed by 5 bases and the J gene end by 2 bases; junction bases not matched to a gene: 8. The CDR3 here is CASSPRTSGIQETQYF. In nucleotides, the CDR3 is TGTGCCAGCAGCCCCCGGACTAGCGGAATTCAAGAGACCCAGTACTTC.